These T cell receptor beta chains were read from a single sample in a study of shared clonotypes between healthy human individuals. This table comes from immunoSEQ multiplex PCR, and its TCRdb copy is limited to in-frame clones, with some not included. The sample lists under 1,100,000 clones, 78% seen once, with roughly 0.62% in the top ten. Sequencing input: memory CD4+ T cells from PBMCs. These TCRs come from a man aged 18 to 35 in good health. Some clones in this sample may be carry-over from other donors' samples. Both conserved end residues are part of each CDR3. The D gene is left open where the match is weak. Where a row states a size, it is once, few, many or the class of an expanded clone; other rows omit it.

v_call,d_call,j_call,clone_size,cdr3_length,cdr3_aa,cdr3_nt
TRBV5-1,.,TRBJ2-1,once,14,CASKTSIFYNEQFF,TGCGCCAGTAAAACTAGCATTTTTTACAATGAGCAGTTCTTC
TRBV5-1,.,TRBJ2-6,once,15,CASSLTASGANVLTF,TGCGCCAGCAGCTTGACCGCCTCAGGGGCCAACGTCCTGACTTTC
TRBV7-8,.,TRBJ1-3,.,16,CASSPPGSNSGNTIYF,TGTGCCAGCAGCCCACCGGGCAGTAACTCTGGAAACACCATATATTTT
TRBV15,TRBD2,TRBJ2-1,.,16,CATSLWTSGGNNEQFF,TGTGCCACCAGTCTTTGGACTAGCGGGGGGAACAATGAGCAGTTCTTC
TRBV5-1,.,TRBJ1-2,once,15,CASSLAGQGVNGYTF,TGCGCCAGCAGCTTGGCTGGGCAGGGTGTTAATGGCTACACCTTC
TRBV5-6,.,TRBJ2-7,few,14,CASSPAGASYEQYF,TGTGCCAGCAGCCCTGCCGGCGCCTCCTACGAGCAGTACTTC
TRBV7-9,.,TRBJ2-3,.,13,CASKSGVTDTQYF,TGTGCCAGCAAATCAGGGGTAACAGATACGCAGTATTTT
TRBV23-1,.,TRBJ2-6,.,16,CASSQSGGSGANVLTF,TGCGCCAGCAGTCAATCGGGGGGTTCTGGGGCCAACGTCCTGACTTTC
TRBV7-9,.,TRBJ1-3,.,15,CASSLAFNSGNTIYF,TGTGCCAGCAGCTTAGCATTCAACTCTGGAAACACCATATATTTT
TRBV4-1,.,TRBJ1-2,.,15,CASSQDGGAGYGYTF,TGCGCCAGCAGCCAAGATGGGGGGGCGGGGTATGGCTACACCTTC
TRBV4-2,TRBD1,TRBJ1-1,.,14,CASSQGTGDTEAFF,TGTGCCAGCAGCCAAGGGACAGGGGACACTGAAGCTTTCTTT
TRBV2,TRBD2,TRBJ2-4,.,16,CASSESRGRAKNIQYF,TGTGCCAGCAGTGAGTCTCGCGGGAGGGCCAAAAACATTCAGTACTTC
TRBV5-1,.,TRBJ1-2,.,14,CASSLIAGGGGYTF,TGCGCCAGCAGCTTGATCGCCGGGGGCGGTGGCTACACCTTC
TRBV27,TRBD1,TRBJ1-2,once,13,CASREDRDYGYTF,TGTGCCAGCAGGGAAGACAGGGACTATGGCTACACCTTC
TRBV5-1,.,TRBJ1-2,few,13,CASSLGLDYGYTF,TGCGCCAGCAGCTTGGGCCTCGACTATGGCTACACCTTC
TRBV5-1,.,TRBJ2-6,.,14,CASSRVSGANVLTF,TGCGCCAGCAGCAGAGTCTCTGGGGCCAACGTCCTGACTTTC
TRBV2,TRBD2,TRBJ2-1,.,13,CASRGLERDEQFF,TGTGCCAGCAGGGGACTAGAACGCGATGAGCAGTTCTTC